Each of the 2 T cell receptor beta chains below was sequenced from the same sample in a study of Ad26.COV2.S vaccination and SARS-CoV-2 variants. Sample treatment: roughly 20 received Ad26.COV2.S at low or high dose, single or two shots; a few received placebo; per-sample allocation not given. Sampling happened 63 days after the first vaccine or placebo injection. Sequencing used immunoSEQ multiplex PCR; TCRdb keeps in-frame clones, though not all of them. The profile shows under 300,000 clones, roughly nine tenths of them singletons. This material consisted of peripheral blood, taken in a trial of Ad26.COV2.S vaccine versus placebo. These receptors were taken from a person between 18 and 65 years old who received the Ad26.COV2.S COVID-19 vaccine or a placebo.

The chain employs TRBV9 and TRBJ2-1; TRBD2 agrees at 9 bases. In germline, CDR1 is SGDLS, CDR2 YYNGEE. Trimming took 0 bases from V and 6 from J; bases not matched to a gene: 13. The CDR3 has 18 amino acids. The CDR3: CASSVGSGAGGTSNEQFF. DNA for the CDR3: TGTGCCAGCAGCGTAGGAAGCGGAGCGGGGGGAACGAGCAATGAGCAGTTCTTC.

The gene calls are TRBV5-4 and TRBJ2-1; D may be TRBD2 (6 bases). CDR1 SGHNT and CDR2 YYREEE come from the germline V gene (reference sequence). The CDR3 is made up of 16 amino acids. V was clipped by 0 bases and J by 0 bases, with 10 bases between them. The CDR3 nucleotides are TGTGCCAGCAGCTTGGCAGGGAGGAGCTCCTACAATGAGCAGTTCTTC. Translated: CASSLAGRSSYNEQFF.